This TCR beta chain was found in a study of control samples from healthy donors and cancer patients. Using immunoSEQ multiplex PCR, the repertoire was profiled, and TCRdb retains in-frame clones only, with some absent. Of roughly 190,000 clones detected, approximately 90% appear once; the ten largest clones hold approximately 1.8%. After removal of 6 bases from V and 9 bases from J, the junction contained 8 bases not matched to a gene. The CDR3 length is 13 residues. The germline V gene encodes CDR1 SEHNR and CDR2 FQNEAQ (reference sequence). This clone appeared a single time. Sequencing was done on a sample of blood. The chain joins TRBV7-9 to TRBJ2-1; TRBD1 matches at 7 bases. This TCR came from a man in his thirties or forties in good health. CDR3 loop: CASSSGQDLEQFF. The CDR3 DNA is TGTGCCAGCAGTTCAGGACAGGATCTTGAGCAGTTCTTC.